This T cell receptor (beta chain) was identified in a study of cytomegalovirus exposure and HLA in healthy donors. CDR1 SGDLS and CDR2 YYNGEE come from the germline V gene. With V trimmed by 2 bases and J by 0 bases, 7 bases remained unmatched. The CDR3 length is 17 residues. Findings and limits, study-wide: The authors listed about 170 TCR beta chains as cytomegalovirus-associated. HLA-A and HLA-B allele assignments for most subjects were reportedly predicted accurately using TCR beta sequences. A missense variant in DCLRE1C was later tied to TCR beta V- and J-gene trimming. Rare sequences made up most TCRs, while some public TCRs were found in many donors.

With 60 Vbeta and 13 Jbeta primers, the PCR was carried out. Clones were sequenced by immunoSEQ multiplex PCR, and TCRdb holds only the in-frame ones, with some missing. The sample has approximately 150,000 clones, approximately 80% seen once. Notes on this clone: Its antigen is not known.

The gene calls are TRBV9 and TRBJ2-2; 7 bases are a match to TRBD2. Specimen: PBMCs. This sequence was found in a man aged 18 to 30 in good health and CMV-seropositive. DNA for the CDR3: TGTGCCAGCAGCGTTGGGGACTACGGGGCGAACACCGGGGAGCTGTTTTTT. Translating gives CASSVGDYGANTGELFF. Together with reference TRBV9 and TRBJ2-2, the CDR3 gives the full variable domain: DSGVTQTPKHLITATGQRVTLRCSPRSGDLSVYWYQQSLDQGLQFLIQYYNGEERAKGNILERFSAQQFPDLHSELNLSSLELGDSALYFCASSVGDYGANTGELFFGEGSRLTVL.